These T cell receptor beta chains were read from a single sample in a study of blood T cell repertoires in COVID-19. Generated by immunoSEQ multiplex PCR, the TCRdb table keeps only in-frame clones and is missing some. Of a few hundred thousand clones in the sample, 90% were seen once. Sequences were obtained from peripheral blood. The receptors stem from a woman aged 25 to 39 with COVID-19, enrolled during active disease. Both conserved end residues are part of each CDR3. A D gene is named only where the DNA matches it firmly.

V gene	CDR3 length	J gene	D gene	CDR3 protein	CDR3 DNA
TRBV7-9	17	TRBJ2-1	TRBD1	CASSRHLDRGQKNEQFF	TGTGCCAGCAGCCGCCACCTGGACAGGGGGCAAAAAAATGAGCAGTTCTTC
TRBV5-8	14	TRBJ1-3	NA	CASSWGVMQNTIYF	TGTGCCAGCAGCTGGGGCGTCATGCAAAACACCATATATTTT
TRBV28	15	TRBJ1-4	NA	CASSLTTATNEKLFF	TGTGCCAGCAGTTTGACCACAGCAACTAATGAAAAACTGTTTTTT
TRBV28	12	TRBJ1-1	NA	CASSLEGYEAFF	TGTGCCAGCAGTTTGGAGGGGTACGAAGCTTTCTTT
TRBV7-2	15	TRBJ1-2	TRBD1	CASSLTGGLVYGYTF	TGTGCCAGCAGCTTGACAGGGGGGTTGGTCTATGGCTACACCTTC
TRBV6-1	14	TRBJ1-2	NA	CASSEVGTNYGYTF	TGTGCCAGCAGTGAAGTCGGGACTAACTATGGCTACACCTTC
TRBV18	15	TRBJ1-1	TRBD1	CASSLLGQLNTEAFF	TGTGCCAGCTCACTACTGGGACAGTTAAACACTGAAGCTTTCTTT
TRBV12-3/TRBV12-4	13	TRBJ2-7	NA	CASSGQPSGEQYF	TGTGCCAGCAGCGGACAGCCGTCGGGAGAGCAGTACTTC
TRBV12-3/TRBV12-4	11	TRBJ1-2	NA	CASSLRGGYTF	TGTGCCAGCAGTTTAAGGGGCGGCTACACCTTC
TRBV10-2	14	TRBJ2-1	TRBD2	CASSELTSGTEQFF	TGCGCCAGCAGTGAGTTAACTAGCGGGACTGAGCAGTTCTTC
TRBV4-2	16	TRBJ1-4	NA	CASSQEGSGANEKLFF	TGTGCCAGCAGCCAAGAAGGATCCGGGGCTAATGAAAAACTGTTTTTT
TRBV3-1/TRBV3-2	17	TRBJ2-3	NA	CASSQDVRTPSTDTQYF	TGTGCCAGCAGCCAAGATGTTAGGACTCCAAGCACAGATACGCAGTATTTT
TRBV7-7	15	TRBJ2-7	TRBD2	CASSPYSGSSYEQYF	TGTGCCAGCAGCCCCTATAGCGGGAGCTCCTACGAGCAGTACTTC
TRBV19	12	TRBJ1-1	NA	CASILPPVEAFF	TGTGCCAGTATCCTCCCCCCCGTTGAAGCTTTCTTT
TRBV7-7	15	TRBJ2-2	TRBD2	CASSQRLANTGELFF	TGTGCCAGCAGCCAGAGACTAGCCAACACCGGGGAGCTGTTTTTT
TRBV28	17	TRBJ2-3	NA	CASSPDTRQVYTDTQYF	TGTGCCAGCAGTCCCGACACCCGACAGGTCTACACAGATACGCAGTATTTT
TRBV11-2	16	TRBJ1-4	NA	CASSKLGAWANEKLFF	TGTGCCAGCAGCAAGCTGGGGGCATGGGCTAATGAAAAACTGTTTTTT
TRBV14	13	TRBJ1-1	TRBD1	CASSLLRTGEAFF	TGTGCCAGCAGCCTCCTCAGGACAGGGGAAGCTTTCTTT
TRBV7-2	16	TRBJ2-1	NA	CASSSIRTSSYNEQFF	TGTGCCAGCAGCTCGATACGTACTAGCTCCTACAATGAGCAGTTCTTC
TRBV10-3	15	TRBJ1-1	NA	CAISADTRVNTEAFF	TGTGCCATCAGTGCTGACACCAGGGTGAACACTGAAGCTTTCTTT
TRBV4-2	13	TRBJ1-1	NA	CASSHGGKTEAFF	TGTGCCAGCAGCCACGGGGGAAAAACTGAAGCTTTCTTT